A selection of T cell receptor beta chains follows, all from one sample in a study of T cell repertoires in cytomegalovirus infection. One entry per CDR3 protein results from TCRdb running MiXCR on the reads. This table has around 260,000 distinct CDR3 sequences, 25% appearing once. The sequencing input was PBMCs. The receptors stem from a human donor in good health (CMV status not recorded). Some clones in this sample may be carry-over from other donors' samples. The CDR3 runs from the conserved cysteine through the conserved F or W. Each record gives: clone size, D gene, V gene, J gene, CDR3 DNA, CDR3 protein. The D gene is left open where the match is weak. Size tells how often a clone was seen (once, few, many) or the class of an expanded clone, and some rows leave it out.

>many|-|TRBV27|TRBJ1-4
TGTGCCAGCAGTTTAAGGCTTAATGAAAAACTGTTTTTT
CASSLRLNEKLFF
>-|TRBD2|TRBV27|TRBJ2-3
TGTGCCAGCAGTCCAACTCTAGCGGGGAGGCGGACAGATACGCAGTATTTT
CASSPTLAGRRTDTQYF
>-|-|TRBV28|TRBJ1-6
TGTGCCAGCAAAGGGAGTCAGTGGCTTGAACCCCTCCACTTT
CASKGSQWLEPLHF
>many|TRBD2|TRBV7-8|TRBJ2-2
TGTGCCAGCAGCCGCTCGACTAGCGGGTGGGCGAACACCGGGGAGCTGTTTTTT
CASSRSTSGWANTGELFF
>many|TRBD1|TRBV7-2|TRBJ2-3
TGTGCCAGCAGCTTTGGACAGGGGGGAGATACGCAGTATTTT
CASSFGQGGDTQYF
>many|TRBD2|TRBV6-2/TRBV6-3|TRBJ2-3
TGTGCCAGCAGGACCCCCCTAGCGGGAGACTCAGATACGCAGTATTTT
CASRTPLAGDSDTQYF
>few|-|TRBV28|TRBJ1-5
TGTGCCAGCAGTTTCCTCAGGGCCCAATATAGCAATCAGCCCCAGCATTTT
CASSFLRAQYSNQPQHF
>few|-|TRBV7-2|TRBJ2-2
TGTGCCAGCAGCTTTCGCGGTAGCACCGGGGAGCTGTTTTTT
CASSFRGSTGELFF
>few|-|TRBV10-3|TRBJ1-1
TGTGCCATCAGTGAGCCCGGACTGATGAACACTGAAGCTTTCTTT
CAISEPGLMNTEAFF
>few|-|TRBV24-1|TRBJ2-2
TGTGCCACCAGTGCCCTGGGGGACGGGGACACCGGGGAGCTGTTTTTT
CATSALGDGDTGELFF
>-|-|TRBV2|TRBJ2-5
TGTGCCAGCAGTGAAGCAGACTACCAAGAGACCCAGTACTTC
CASSEADYQETQYF
>-|-|TRBV29-1|TRBJ1-1
TGCAGCTCACTTCCGAGGGTTGGAGCTGAAGCTTTCTTT
CSSLPRVGAEAFF
>-|-|TRBV2|TRBJ2-3
TGTGCCAGCGGTCAGCGGAGATTCACAGATACGCAGTATTTT
CASGQRRFTDTQYF
>-|TRBD1|TRBV5-6|TRBJ2-7
TGTGCCAGCAGCGCGGGACAGGGGTTTTCCTACGAGCAGTACTTC
CASSAGQGFSYEQYF
>few|-|TRBV18|TRBJ1-5
TGTGCCAGCTCCCAGGAGCTGAGCAATCAGCCCCAGCATTTT
CASSQELSNQPQHF